This entry concerns a single T cell receptor beta chain. The antigen is not known. Trimming left V 4 bases short and J 2 bases short, with 16 bases between. Germline CDR1 and CDR2: SGDLS and YYNGEE. This CDR3 region has 16 residues. Together with a sample-barcoded 5' primer, a J-beta primer mix was included in a second PCR lasting about 6 to 11 cycles. TCRdb independently ran MiXCR on the 5' RACE reads; one entry per CDR3 protein. This sample has about 500,000 distinct CDR3 sequences; under 30% occur once, and the top ten carry approximately 10%. The source of the sample is a study of blood T cells in healthy people across ages. General study results and limits: Age advanced and TCR beta diversity per million T cells fell, roughly linearly.

Healthy Caucasian individuals from Russia aged about 6 to 90 served as donors. The same specimen was also included in a second study, on T cells of mothers and their children. As reported in that work: Inherited differences only slightly affect thymic shaping of TCR recombination output.

The chain joins TRBV9 to TRBJ1-3, with D possibly matching TRBD1 (6 bases). Sequenced sample: blood. The sequence was collected from a boy younger than 18 in good health. DNA of the CDR3: TGTGCCAGCAGCTCCATGGAGGGGGGGACTGGAAACACCATATATTTT. This gives the protein CASSSMEGGTGNTIYF.